This entry lists 7 T cell receptor beta chains sequenced from one sample in a study of blood T cells in healthy people across ages. The authors ran a second PCR of roughly 6 to 12 cycles using a sample-barcoded 5' primer and a J-beta primer mix. TCRdb used MiXCR to reprocess the 5' RACE reads, holding one entry per CDR3 protein. The repertoire holds over 750,000 distinct CDR3 sequences, with 20% to 25% as singletons. Another study also made use of these data, one on T cells of mothers and their children.

Sequencing input: blood. The receptors come from a boy between 10 and 17 years old in good health.

The chain joins TRBV28 to TRBJ1-6, with 7 positions matching TRBD1. CDR1 MDHEN and CDR2 SYDVKM come from the germline V gene. The ends lost 5 bases at V and 7 bases at J; junction bases unmatched: 14. The CDR3 loop spans 17 amino acids. In DNA form, the CDR3 reads TGTGCCAGCAGTCAAGCCCTCCCGACAGGGTCGAATTCACCCCTCCACTTT. Its protein product is CASSQALPTGSNSPLHF.

This clonotype was detected only a few times. This rearrangement joins TRBV6-2 or TRBV6-3 to TRBJ1-1, with a possible D match to TRBD1 (5 bases). The CDR3 consists of 14 residues. The V end lost 8 bases, the J end lost 1 base, and 14 bases lay between the germline ends. CDR1 is MNHEY and CDR2 is SVGEGT in the germline V gene. The DNA of the CDR3 is TGTGCCAGCGCTAGAGACGGGGGGAACACTGAAGCTTTCTTT. Protein: CASARDGGNTEAFF.

This clonotype came up a few times. The chain combines TRBV6-2 or TRBV6-3 with TRBJ2-7; possibly TRBD1 for D (6 bases). Germline values: CDR1 MNHEY, CDR2 SVGEGT. Trimming cost V 6 bases and J 1 base, with 19 bases left between them. This CDR3 comprises 16 residues. The chain's CDR3 is CASRTLQGSNSYEQYF. The CDR3 coding sequence is TGTGCCAGCAGAACGCTACAGGGCTCTAATTCCTACGAGCAGTACTTC.

The chain couples TRBV20-1 to TRBJ1-5; D gene unclear. Germline CDR1 reads DFQATT; CDR2 reads SNEGSKA (reference sequence). The V and J ends lost 2 bases and 8 bases respectively, with 16 bases between them. The CDR3 loop spans 14 amino acids. CDR3 residues: CSARSTTGGEPQHF. The CDR3, as DNA: TGCAGTGCTAGATCGACGACGGGCGGGGAGCCCCAGCATTTT.

The chain uses TRBV14 and TRBJ2-3, with 7 nucleotides matching TRBD2. Germline assignment: CDR1 SGHDN and CDR2 FVKESK. Trimming removed 8 bases from V and 2 bases from J; junction bases left unmatched: 1. The CDR3 spans 12 residues. CDR3 protein: CASGLVTDTQYF. Here the CDR3 DNA reads TGTGCCAGCGGACTAGTCACAGATACGCAGTATTTT.

This chain connects TRBV2 to TRBJ2-4, with D unresolved. In germline, CDR1 is SNHLY, CDR2 FYNNEI. This CDR3 is 14 amino acids long. Trimming cost V 6 bases and J 0 bases, with 9 bases left between them. The CDR3 coding sequence is TGTGCCAGCAGGCCCCGACTAGCCAAAAACATTCAGTACTTC. The encoded protein is CASRPRLAKNIQYF.

This clonotype has a handful of counts. Sequence at one end of the junction differs from germline and may be a read error. The chain recombines TRBV6-1 with TRBJ2-5; D unresolved. Germline CDR1 MNHNS, CDR2 SASEGT. The CDR3 loop spans 12 amino acids. CDR3 nucleotide sequence: TGTGCCAGCAGCGAAGCCCAAGAGACCCAGTACTTC. Translating gives CASSEAQETQYF.